The 19 T cell receptor beta chains given below trace back to one sample, sequenced in a study of radiotherapy plus CTLA-4 blockade in lung cancer. Clones were read by immunoSEQ multiplex PCR, and TCRdb kept only the in-frame ones, dropping some. This table has tens of thousands of clones, around 81% appearing once. The specimen comprised peripheral blood, sampled from a patient treated with radiotherapy plus ipilimumab. These TCRs come from a human donor with non-small cell lung cancer who had a partial response to radiotherapy plus ipilimumab. Some clones in this sample may be carry-over from other donors' samples.

This chain uses TRBV6-5 with TRBJ2-7, with 7 bases identical to TRBD2. CDR3 length equals 14 residues. Germline CDR1 and CDR2: MNHEY and SVGAGI. V was pared by 6 bases and J by 0 bases, with 5 bases of the junction left unmatched. CDR3 bases: TGTGCCAGCAGCCGGGACTACAGCTCCTACGAGCAGTACTTC. Amino acids: CASSRDYSSYEQYF.

This sequence joins TRBV30 and TRBJ1-3; a weak D match, TRBD1 (5 bases). Trimming took off 2 bases at V and 0 bases at J, with 8 bases between the two ends. The CDR3 totals 14 residues. Germline CDR1 and CDR2: GTSNPN and SVGIG (reference sequence). The CDR3 sequence: CAWSMGGSGNTIYF. The DNA for the CDR3 is TGTGCCTGGAGTATGGGGGGCTCTGGAAACACCATATATTTT.

The chain has TRBV2 and TRBJ2-7, with unresolved D. The germline V and J ends were trimmed by 7 bases and 0 bases, with 22 bases remaining between them. The CDR3 length is 17 residues. From germline, CDR1 is SNHLY and CDR2 FYNNEI. The CDR3 loop reads CASIWSDGTHPSYEQYF. CDR3 DNA sequence: TGTGCCAGCATATGGAGCGACGGAACCCATCCCTCCTACGAGCAGTACTTC.

The sample holds a few counts of this clone. V and J are TRBV6-1 and TRBJ2-7, with TRBD1 identical over 12 bases. This CDR3 spans 15 amino acids. Germline V gene sequence: CDR1 MNHNS, CDR2 SASEGT. Trimming at V came to 4 bases and at J to 2 bases, leaving 3 bases not matched to a gene. DNA for the CDR3: TGTGCCAGCAGTGCGGGACAGGGGGCTGCCTACGAGCAGTACTTC. Protein sequence: CASSAGQGAAYEQYF.

Concerning this clone itself: One end of the junction fails to match germline, which may point to a read error. The chain links TRBV5-1 to TRBJ1-2; TRBD1 agrees at 7 bases. This CDR3 has 13 amino acids. CDR1 and CDR2 (germline): SGHRS, YFSETQ. The CDR3 here is CASSLVTGTGYTF. DNA for the CDR3: TGTGCCAGCAGCTTGGTGACAGGGACTGGCTACACCTTC. The full variable domain, rest sourced from reference TRBV5-1 and TRBJ1-2, is KAGVTQTPRYLIKTRGQQVTLSCSPISGHRSVSWYQQTPGQGLQFLFEYFSETQRNKGNFPGRFSGRQFSNSRSEMNVSTLELGDSALYLCASSLVTGTGYTFGSGTRLTVV.

This clone was counted once. The chain has TRBV27 and TRBJ1-4; TRBD1 aligns across 9 bases. The CDR3 is made up of 14 amino acids. The junction had 5 bases not matched to a gene; V was cut back by 5 bases and J by 7 bases. Germline V gene sequence: CDR1 MNHEY, CDR2 SMNVEV (reference sequence). The CDR3 DNA reads as TGTGCCAGCAGTGCACAGGGGGCGCGTGAAAAACTGTTTTTT. Residues: CASSAQGAREKLFF.

This sequence joins TRBV10-2 and TRBJ2-1, with TRBD2 matching 8 bases. Unmatched junction bases numbered 3, after V lost 4 bases and J lost 10 bases. The germline CDR1 and CDR2 sequences are WSHSY and SAAADI. This CDR3 comprises 12 residues. The CDR3 region is CASSGIAGEQFF. CDR3 in DNA: TGCGCCAGCAGTGGGATAGCGGGAGAGCAGTTCTTC.

This rearrangement joins TRBV5-1 to TRBJ2-3, with TRBD2 matching over 7 bases. Per the germline V gene, CDR1 is SGHRS and CDR2 is YFSETQ. The CDR3 covers 16 residues. The J segment lost 4 bases and the V segment lost 0 bases, leaving 8 bases of the junction unmatched. CDR3 in DNA: TGCGCCAGCAGCTTGGATCTTAGCGGGTCCGCAGATACGCAGTATTTT. This codes for CASSLDLSGSADTQYF.

V and J are TRBV11-2 and TRBJ2-1; D is possibly TRBD1 (6 bases). V was shortened by 3 bases and J by 5 bases, with 14 bases between the two germline ends. The CDR3 is made up of 15 amino acids. CDR1 and CDR2 (germline): SGHAT, FQNNGV. CDR3 nucleotides: TGTGCCAGCAGCTTTCTCAGGGGCGGTAACAATGAGCAGTTCTTC. Its protein product is CASSFLRGGNNEQFF. The full variable domain, its missing parts supplied by reference TRBV11-2 and TRBJ2-1, is EAGVAQSPRYKIIEKRQSVAFWCNPISGHATLYWYQQILGQGPKLLIQFQNNGVVDDSQLPKDRFSAERLKGVDSTLKIQPAKLEDSAVYLCASSFLRGGNNEQFFGPGTRLTVL.

J is TRBJ2-7 and V is TRBV6-5; 10 nucleotides agree with TRBD2. V was clipped by 4 bases and J by 4 bases; unmatched bases: 10. The CDR3 runs to 16 residues. The germline gives CDR1 MNHEY, CDR2 SVGAGI. The CDR3 bases are TGTGCCAGCAGTTCCGGGGGTAGCGGGAGGAATTACGAGCAGTACTTC. It translates to CASSSGGSGRNYEQYF.

This chain links TRBV7-8 with TRBJ2-3, with TRBD2 as a possible D gene (6 bases). Trimming shortened V by 5 bases and J by 0 bases, and 12 bases separated the two germline ends. The CDR3 has 15 amino acids. Germline V gene data show CDR1 as SGHVS and CDR2 as FQNEAQ. The CDR3 DNA reads TGTGCCAGCAGCCCATGGGGGACTAGCACAGATACGCAGTATTTT. Translation: CASSPWGTSTDTQYF.

The rearrangement joins TRBV18 to TRBJ2-3, with D maybe TRBD2 (6 bases). From germline, CDR1 is KGHSH and CDR2 LQKENI. V gave up 7 bases and J gave up 2 bases, with 10 bases separating them. The CDR3 sequence is 13 residues long. The CDR3 protein is CASLGTLTDTQYF. The CDR3 region has the DNA TGTGCCAGCTTAGGGACTCTCACAGATACGCAGTATTTT. The full variable domain, completed using reference TRBV18 and TRBJ2-3, is NAGVMQNPRHLVRRRGQEARLRCSPMKGHSHVYWYRQLPEEGLKFMVYLQKENIIDESGMPKERFSAEFPKEGPSILRIQQVVRGDSAAYFCASLGTLTDTQYFGPGTRLTVL.

The V call is TRBV29-1, the J call TRBJ2-7; 11 bases align to TRBD2. V dropped 3 bases and J dropped 3; count of bases not matched to a gene: 1. This CDR3 is built from 13 residues. Germline V lookup: CDR1 SQVTM, CDR2 ANQGSEA. CDR3 DNA sequence: TGCAGCGTTGACCTAGCGGGAGGCTACGAGCAGTACTTC. It is translated as CSVDLAGGYEQYF.

The V and J genes are TRBV7-2 and TRBJ1-2; weak D call: TRBD1 (5 bases). CDR3 length: 15 residues. Trimming pared 1 base from V and 8 bases from J, leaving 17 bases between. Per the germline V gene, CDR1 is SGHTA and CDR2 is FQGNSA. The DNA of the CDR3 is TGTGCCAGCAGCTTAGACCCAGGGCCGGGGGAAGGCTACACCTTC. Residues: CASSLDPGPGEGYTF.

J is TRBJ2-7 and V is TRBV21-1; the D call in the table, TRBD2, was not verified against the DNA. TRBV21-1 is an annotated pseudogene. The CDR3 covers 14 residues. DNA of the CDR3: TGTGCCAGCAGCAATACAGCGGGTCCCTACGAGCAGTACTTC. This gives the protein CASSNTAGPYEQYF.

This sequence joins TRBV27 and TRBJ2-7; 9 nucleotides line up with TRBD2. Trimming at V came to 5 bases and at J to 4 bases, leaving 6 bases not matched to a gene. The germline CDR1 and CDR2 sequences are MNHEY and SMNVEV (reference sequence). This CDR3 spans 14 amino acids. For the CDR3, the DNA is TGTGCCAGCAGTCGGCTAGCGGGAATGTACGAGCAGTACTTC. This translates into CASSRLAGMYEQYF.

The chain carries TRBV10-3 and TRBJ2-1, with D possibly being TRBD1 (7 bases). The CDR3 sequence is 15 residues long. Trimming left V 3 bases short and J 7 bases short, with 16 bases between. CDR1 is ENHRY, CDR2 SYGVKD, per germline. CDR3 protein: CAISETGGGLNEQFF. In DNA, the CDR3 is TGTGCCATCAGTGAAACAGGAGGGGGCTTGAATGAGCAGTTCTTC.

The chain employs TRBV28 and TRBJ2-7, with D possibly TRBD2 on 6 matching bases. Per the germline V gene, CDR1 is MDHEN and CDR2 is SYDVKM. The CDR3 length is 15 residues. The V end was cut by 7 bases, the J end by 3 bases, with 19 bases between. The DNA for the CDR3 is TGTGCCAGCACTCTAGGGGCGGGATTGGGCTACGAGCAGTACTTC. Amino acids: CASTLGAGLGYEQYF.

This clone has only a few counts. This sequence joins TRBV7-9 and TRBJ1-3; maybe TRBD1 (6 bases). The V end lost 8 bases, the J end lost 9 bases, and 17 bases lay between the germline ends. CDR1 SEHNR and CDR2 FQNEAQ come from the germline V gene (reference sequence). This CDR3 spans 13 amino acids. This CDR3 reads CASSQGSSATIYF. The CDR3 DNA reads TGTGCCAGCTCCCAGGGGTCATCGGCCACCATATATTTT.